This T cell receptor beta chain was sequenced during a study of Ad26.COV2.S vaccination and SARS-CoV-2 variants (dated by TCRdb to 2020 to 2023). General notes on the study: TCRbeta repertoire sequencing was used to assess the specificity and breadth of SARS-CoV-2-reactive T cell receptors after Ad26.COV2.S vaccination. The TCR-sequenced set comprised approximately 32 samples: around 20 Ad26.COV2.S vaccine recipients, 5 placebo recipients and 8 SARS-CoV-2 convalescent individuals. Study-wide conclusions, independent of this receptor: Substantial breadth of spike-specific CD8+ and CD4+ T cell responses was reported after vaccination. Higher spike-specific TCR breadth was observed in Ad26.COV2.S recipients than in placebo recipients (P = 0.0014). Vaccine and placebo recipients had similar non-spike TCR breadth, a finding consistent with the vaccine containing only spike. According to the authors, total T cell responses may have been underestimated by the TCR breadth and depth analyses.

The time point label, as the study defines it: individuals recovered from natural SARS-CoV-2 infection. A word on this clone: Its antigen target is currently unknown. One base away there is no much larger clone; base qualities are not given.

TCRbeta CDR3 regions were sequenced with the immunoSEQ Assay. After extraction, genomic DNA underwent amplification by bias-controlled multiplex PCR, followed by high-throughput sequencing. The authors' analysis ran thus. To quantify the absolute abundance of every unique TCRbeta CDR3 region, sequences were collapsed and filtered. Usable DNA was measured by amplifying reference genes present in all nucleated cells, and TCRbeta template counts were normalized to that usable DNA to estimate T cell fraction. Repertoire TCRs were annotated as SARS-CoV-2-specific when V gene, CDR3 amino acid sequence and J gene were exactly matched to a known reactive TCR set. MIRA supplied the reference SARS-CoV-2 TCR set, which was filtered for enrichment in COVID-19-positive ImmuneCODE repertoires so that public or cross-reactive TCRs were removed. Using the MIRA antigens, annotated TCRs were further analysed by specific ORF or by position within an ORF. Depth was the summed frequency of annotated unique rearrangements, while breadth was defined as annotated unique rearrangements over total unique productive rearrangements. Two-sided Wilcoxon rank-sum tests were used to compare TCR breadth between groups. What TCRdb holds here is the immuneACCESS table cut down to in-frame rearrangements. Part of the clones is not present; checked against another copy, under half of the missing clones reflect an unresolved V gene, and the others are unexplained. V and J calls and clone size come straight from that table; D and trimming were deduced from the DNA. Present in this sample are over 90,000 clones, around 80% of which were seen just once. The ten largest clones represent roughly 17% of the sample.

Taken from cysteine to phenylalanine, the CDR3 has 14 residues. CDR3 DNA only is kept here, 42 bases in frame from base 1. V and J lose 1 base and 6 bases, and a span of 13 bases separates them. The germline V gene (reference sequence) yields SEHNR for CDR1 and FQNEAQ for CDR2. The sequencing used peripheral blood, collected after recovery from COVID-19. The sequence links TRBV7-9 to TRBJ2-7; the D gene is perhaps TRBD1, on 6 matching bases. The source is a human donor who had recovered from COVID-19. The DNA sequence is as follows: TGTGCCAGCAGCTTAGAGACAGGCCCCCTCGAGCAGTACTTC. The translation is CASSLETGPLEQYF. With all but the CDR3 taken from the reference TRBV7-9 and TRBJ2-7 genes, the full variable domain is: DTGVSQNPRHKITKRGQNVTFRCDPISEHNRLYWYRQTLGQGPEFLTYFQNEAQLEKSRLLSDRFSAERPKGSFSTLEIQRTEQGDSAMYLCASSLETGPLEQYFGPGTRLTVT.